This TCR beta chain was identified in a study of blood T cell repertoires in COVID-19. Study overall: T cells, B-cell-depleted T cells, or PBMCs provided the cDNA or gDNA that served as material.

How the authors handled the data: Reference gene primer amplification yielded estimated nucleated cell counts. Sequencing used immunoSEQ multiplex PCR; TCRdb keeps in-frame clones, though not all of them. Clonal size and the V and J genes are those of that table, whereas D and trimming came from the DNA. The profile shows a few hundred thousand clones, roughly 87% of them singletons. Categorization into cohorts depended on clinical history that participants reported. Recovered participants had two consecutive negative NP/OP PCR tests, healthcare professional clearance, or symptom resolution. V lost 2 bases, J lost 7 bases, and 5 bases stayed unmatched. The germline V gene encodes CDR1 MNHNS and CDR2 SASEGT. This CDR3 has 15 residues.

This sequence originates from a woman aged 25 to 39 who had recovered from COVID-19. Sequencing was performed on PBMCs or T cells enriched from blood (not recorded which). The chain combines TRBV6-1 with TRBJ1-5; 10 bases align to TRBD1. The CDR3 loop is CASSERQGAWQPQHF. CDR3 nucleotides: TGTGCCAGCAGTGAAAGACAGGGGGCATGGCAGCCCCAGCATTTT.